This T cell receptor beta chain emerged from a study of T cells expressing NK-cell markers (TCRdb year 2020). As for the study more broadly: Three sorted T-cell subsets (CD3+CD56+NKG2C+, CD3+CD56+NKG2C- and CD3+CD56-NKG2C+) from roughly 8 donors had their TCR beta-chain repertoires profiled. Among the eight sequenced donors, seven were HCMV-seropositive and one was HCMV-seronegative. All eight donors whose samples were sequenced were randomly selected healthy volunteers, three of them men and five women. Illumina HiSeq 2000/2500, MiSeq or NextSeq was used to sequence libraries as 2 x 150 bp reads. The study at large found these results: Whether the expanded NKG2C-expressing T cell clones were specific for HCMV antigens remained unclear. In several donors, the dominant CD3+CD56+NKG2C+ clonotypes ranked among the top 10 CD8+ clonotypes, making up about 1.0-7.5% of CD8+ T cells. Those dominant clonotypes were again the most abundant among CD3+CD56-NKG2C+ cells in a few donors, at 28.3-60.1%.

The CDR3 measures 16 amino acids from cysteine to phenylalanine. No DNA is given. CDR1 is given as MNHEY and CDR2 as SVGEGT, both from the germline V gene. To determine HCMV serostatus, a commercial ELISA kit was used to detect HCMV-specific IgG in serum. Peripheral blood mononuclear cells were isolated from blood by Ficoll density gradient centrifugation. Remarks on this clonotype: Its antigen specificity is not known.

Sequenced on an Illumina HiSeq 2000. TCR beta cDNA libraries were prepared using 5'RACE template switching, which introduced a universal primer site and unique molecular identifiers. Synthesis of cDNA was primed from the TCR beta constant segment and was followed by two consecutive PCR amplification steps. Concerning the study's data processing: Reads were demultiplexed and grouped by UMI with MIGEC, and clonotypes were assembled and quantified with MiTCR. Only TCR cDNA sequences supported by at least two reads were kept to exclude erroneous sequences. The tcR package was used for downstream repertoire analysis, and clonotypes were matched across fractions by CDR3 nucleotide sequence plus V segment. VDJmatch was used to annotate antigen specificity against VDJdb, with one amino acid substitution allowed in CDR3. TCRdb reprocessed the reads, and each CDR3 protein sequence is entered once, without DNA. These V and J calls rely on TCRdb rather than the paper's analysis. This sample's clone table shows 550,000 or so distinct CDR3 sequences. The ten biggest clones cover roughly 3.5% of the sample.

Sequenced: blood T cells: a sorted CD56 or NKG2C T cell subset, CD4+ or CD8+ T cells, or bulk PBMC T cells (not recorded which). The chain is assembled from TRBV6-2 or TRBV6-3 and TRBJ2-3; TCRdb calls TRBD2, which cannot be checked without DNA. The clonotype originates from a man younger than 30 in good health. Donor details come from another sample of the same person, matched by shared clones. The CDR3 in this case is CASSYSSGSVADTQYF.